The 5 T cell receptor beta chains listed next were all sequenced from one sample in a study of Graves' ophthalmopathy and Graves' hyperthyroidism. Amplification targeted the TCR beta CDR3 regions, with RNA transcripts as the source material. An opening RT-PCR round employed HTBI primers and preceded a second-round multiplex PCR. TCRdb passed the multiplex PCR reads through MiXCR, listing each CDR3 protein once. The profile shows approximately 500,000 distinct CDR3 sequences, around 14% of them singletons. The material sequenced was blood. These TCRs come from a woman between 25 and 40 years old with Graves' ophthalmopathy.

There are many counts of this clonotype. The chain couples TRBV30 to TRBJ2-7, with 7 nucleotides matching TRBD1. The CDR3 is 15 residues long. The germline V gene encodes CDR1 GTSNPN and CDR2 SVGIG (reference sequence). V was pared by 0 bases and J by 0 bases, with 5 bases of the junction left unmatched. The CDR3 nucleotides are TGTGCCTGGAGTGTAGAGGCAGGGGGCTCCTACGAGCAGTACTTC. It codes for CAWSVEAGGSYEQYF.

The table lists this clonotype with many counts. The chain is built from TRBV28 and TRBJ2-7; the match to TRBD2 covers 9 bases. The V and J ends lost 5 bases and 6 bases, in that order; junction bases with no gene match: 8. The germline CDR1 and CDR2 sequences are MDHEN and SYDVKM. This CDR3 contains 14 residues. In nucleotides, the CDR3 is TGTGCCAGCAGTCCGGCGGGGGGGCCGAGCGAGCAGTACTTC. This sequence encodes CASSPAGGPSEQYF.

This clonotype was counted a few times. This rearrangement joins TRBV6-1 to TRBJ2-7; 8 positions agree with TRBD2. Germline CDR1 MNHNS, CDR2 SASEGT. This CDR3 contains 16 residues. V lost 5 bases to trimming and J lost 3 bases; unmatched junction nucleotides: 12. The DNA of the CDR3 is TGTGCCAGCAGTACGGGACTAGTGTTCAATTTCTACGAGCAGTACTTC. It encodes CASSTGLVFNFYEQYF.

This clonotype was counted ten times or more. CDR3 sequence reads: CASSEHRGTDTQYF. The CDR3 bases are TGTGCCAGCAGTGAGCACAGGGGCACAGATACGCAGTATTTT. V is TRBV2 and J is TRBJ2-3; tentatively, D is TRBD1 (6 bases). The V and J ends lost 3 bases and 1 base respectively, with 8 bases between them. This CDR3 is built from 14 residues. Per the germline V gene, CDR1 is SNHLY and CDR2 is FYNNEI. The full variable domain, its missing parts supplied by reference TRBV2 and TRBJ2-3, is EPEVTQTPSHQVTQMGQEVILRCVPISNHLYFYWYRQILGQKVEFLVSFYNNEISEKSEIFDDQFSVERPDGSNFTLKIRSTKLEDSAMYFCASSEHRGTDTQYFGPGTRLTVL.

This chain's CDR3 is CASSYDADIQYF. In DNA form, the CDR3 reads TGTGCCAGCAGTTACGATGCTGACATTCAGTACTTC. The rearrangement joins TRBV6-5 to TRBJ2-4; D is unclear. Germline CDR1 and CDR2: MNHEY and SVGAGI. Deletions cut 2 bases from V and 8 bases from J, with 7 bases between. CDR3 length: 12 amino acids.